These 31 T cell receptor beta chains originate from one sample sequenced in a study of T cells in Graves' hyperthyroidism and ophthalmopathy. Amplified TCR beta CDR3 regions came from RNA transcripts. First-round RT-PCR targeting the TCR CDR3 was performed with the HTBI primer set. From the multiplex PCR reads, TCRdb called clonotypes with MiXCR, one entry per CDR3 protein. The data show more than 550,000 distinct CDR3 sequences, about 17% seen once. Source material: blood. The receptors stem from a woman in her fifties or sixties with Graves' hyperthyroidism that later progressed to Graves' ophthalmopathy.

This clonotype was found many times. This rearrangement joins TRBV5-1 to TRBJ1-1; 8 bases fit TRBD1. V gave up 0 bases and J gave up 3 bases; unmatched junction bases: 7. Per the germline V gene, CDR1 is SGHRS and CDR2 is YFSETQ. CDR3 size: 16 residues. Here the CDR3 reads CASSLEVQGEDTEAFF. CDR3 bases: TGCGCCAGCAGCTTGGAGGTACAGGGGGAGGACACTGAAGCTTTCTTT. Looking up the rest from reference TRBV5-1 and TRBJ1-1 gives the full variable domain: KAGVTQTPRYLIKTRGQQVTLSCSPISGHRSVSWYQQTPGQGLQFLFEYFSETQRNKGNFPGRFSGRQFSNSRSEMNVSTLELGDSALYLCASSLEVQGEDTEAFFGQGTRLTVV.

On this clonotype itself: A read error is possible here, since a much larger clone lies one base away. The CDR3, as DNA: TGTGCCAGCAGCCCTCGGGGGCGGGTAAGCGGCACTGAAGCTTTCTTT. Amino acids: CASSPRGRVSGTEAFF. The rearrangement links TRBV7-9 to TRBJ1-1; maybe TRBD1 (6 bases). Germline V gives CDR1 SEHNR, CDR2 FQNEAQ (reference sequence). The CDR3 has 16 amino acids. V was clipped by 5 bases and J by 4 bases, with 20 bases between them.

This clonotype was seen only a few times. This chain links TRBV5-1 with TRBJ2-5, with D perhaps matching TRBD2 (5 bases). Per germline, CDR1 SGHRS and CDR2 YFSETQ. Trimming took off 0 bases at V and 5 bases at J, with 14 bases between the two ends. The CDR3 covers 15 residues. This CDR3 is CASSLVVVRGETQYF. The CDR3 nucleotides read TGCGCCAGCAGCTTGGTGGTGGTGAGAGGGGAGACCCAGTACTTC. Looking up the rest from reference TRBV5-1 and TRBJ2-5 gives the full variable domain: KAGVTQTPRYLIKTRGQQVTLSCSPISGHRSVSWYQQTPGQGLQFLFEYFSETQRNKGNFPGRFSGRQFSNSRSEMNVSTLELGDSALYLCASSLVVVRGETQYFGPGTRLLVL.

This chain links TRBV19 with TRBJ1-5; 12 bases align to TRBD1. The CDR3 sequence is 16 residues long. Per germline, CDR1 LNHDA and CDR2 SQIVND (reference sequence). The V and J ends lost 4 bases and 5 bases, in that order; junction bases with no gene match: 6. The CDR3, as DNA: TGTGCCAGTAGTACCGTGGGGACAGGGGGCTATCAGCCCCAGCATTTT. Translation: CASSTVGTGGYQPQHF.

This clonotype came up many times. The chain employs TRBV10-3 and TRBJ1-6, with 7 positions matching TRBD1. Unmatched junction bases numbered 6, after V lost 4 bases and J lost 3 bases. CDR1 and CDR2 (germline): ENHRY, SYGVKD. The CDR3 consists of 16 residues. DNA for the CDR3: TGTGCCATCAGTGGAGGGGGCGGCAGCTATAATTCACCCCTCCACTTT. Its protein product is CAISGGGGSYNSPLHF.

This clonotype was detected a few times. This rearrangement joins TRBV5-1 to TRBJ2-5, with 10 bases identical to TRBD2. V shed 3 bases and J 1 base; nucleotides not matched to a gene: 6. CDR1 is SGHRS and CDR2 is YFSETQ in the germline V gene. The CDR3 covers 16 residues. CDR3 sequence reads: CASSYFSGGSQETQYF. The CDR3 coding sequence is TGCGCCAGCAGCTATTTTAGCGGGGGGTCCCAAGAGACCCAGTACTTC.

Worth noting for this clonotype: Possible read error: a much larger clone is one base away. This chain links TRBV20-1 with TRBJ1-1; the D is unclear. Germline CDR1 reads DFQATT; CDR2 reads SNEGSKA (reference sequence). The CDR3 is made up of 15 amino acids. Trimming took 0 bases from V and 5 from J, leaving 16 bases between them. CDR3 region: CSARDQRRIWTEAFF. The CDR3 DNA reads TGCAGTGCTAGAGATCAGAGGCGAATTTGGACTGAAGCTTTCTTT.

Of note for this clonotype: The junction departs from germline at one end; a sequencing error may be responsible. V is TRBV7-9 and J is TRBJ2-1; D is undetermined. Germline lookup yields CDR1 SEHNR and CDR2 FQNEAQ (reference sequence). The CDR3 contains 15 residues. The DNA for the CDR3 is TGTGCCAGCAGCGTTATCAGCAGCTCCTACAATGAGCGGTTCTTC. It specifies CASSVISSSYNERFF.

This clonotype was recorded a few times. The V gene is TRBV20-1, the J gene TRBJ2-1; D is tentatively TRBD1 or TRBD2 (5 bases each). Germline CDR1 and CDR2: DFQATT and SNEGSKA (reference sequence). The CDR3 spans 13 residues. Trimming took off 8 bases at V and 4 bases at J, with 15 bases between the two ends. The CDR3 sequence: CSPGTAEYNEQFF. The CDR3 bases are TGCAGTCCCGGGACGGCTGAGTACAATGAGCAGTTCTTC.

There are many counts of this clonotype. The genes are TRBV20-1 and TRBJ1-2; possible D gene TRBD1, 5 bases. This CDR3 comprises 14 residues. Trimming cost V 0 bases and J 5 bases, with 13 bases left between them. In germline, CDR1 is DFQATT, CDR2 SNEGSKA (reference sequence). CDR3 sequence: CSARDSGGIYGYTF. CDR3 bases: TGCAGTGCTAGAGATTCCGGGGGTATATATGGCTACACCTTC.

This clonotype has only one observation. It may be a read error: a sequence one base away is much more abundant. The chain recombines TRBV5-1 with TRBJ1-1; 9 bases match TRBD1. The CDR3 has 16 residues. In germline, CDR1 is SGHRS, CDR2 YFSETQ. The CDR3 DNA follows: TGCGCCAGCAGCTTCATGGGACAGGGCAGCGCAACTTGGGCTTCCTTT. This gives the protein CASSFMGQGSATWASF.

Only a few counts were recorded for this clonotype. The chain is built from TRBV20-1 and TRBJ1-5; 8 positions match TRBD1. V lost 0 bases and J lost 4; bases outside the gene matches: 5. The germline V gene encodes CDR1 DFQATT and CDR2 SNEGSKA (reference sequence). The CDR3 runs to 15 residues. CDR3 loop: CSARDPTGVNQPQHF. CDR3 nucleotide sequence: TGCAGTGCTAGAGATCCGACAGGGGTAAATCAGCCCCAGCATTTT.

This clonotype was counted at least ten times. The rearrangement joins TRBV7-9 to TRBJ1-1; D unclear. Germline V gene lookup returns CDR1 SEHNR and CDR2 FQNEAQ (reference sequence). The CDR3 sequence is 16 residues long. V lost 4 bases and J 3 bases, leaving 18 bases between the germline ends. The CDR3 nucleotides are TGTGCCAGCAGCTCATATCCCGACGGCCCACACACTGAAGCTTTCTTT. Amino acids: CASSSYPDGPHTEAFF. Variable domain in full (rest from reference TRBV7-9 and TRBJ1-1): DTGVSQNPRHKITKRGQNVTFRCDPISEHNRLYWYRQTLGQGPEFLTYFQNEAQLEKSRLLSDRFSAERPKGSFSTLEIQRTEQGDSAMYLCASSSYPDGPHTEAFFGQGTRLTVV.

This clonotype was counted at least ten times. This chain links TRBV30 with TRBJ2-3; 8 bases fit TRBD2. This CDR3 spans 12 amino acids. V lost 1 base, J lost 6 bases, and 0 bases stayed unmatched. Germline CDR1 is GTSNPN and CDR2 is SVGIG (reference sequence). The CDR3 sequence: CAWSGGGDTQYF. The CDR3 nucleotides read TGTGCCTGGAGTGGCGGGGGGGATACGCAGTATTTT.

The V call is TRBV11-1, the J call TRBJ1-2; 8 bases are a match to TRBD1. CDR3 length equals 18 residues. The J segment lost 3 bases and the V segment lost 3 bases, leaving 15 bases of the junction unmatched. The germline gives CDR1 SGHAT, CDR2 FQDESV (reference sequence). Here the CDR3 reads CASSFGSRRTGKHYGYTF. CDR3 nucleotides: TGTGCCAGCAGCTTTGGTTCGAGGAGGACAGGGAAGCACTATGGCTACACCTTC.

This clonotype turned up a few times. This chain joins TRBV5-1 and TRBJ1-1, with D unclear. The germline gives CDR1 SGHRS, CDR2 YFSETQ. CDR3 length: 14 amino acids. V dropped 2 bases and J dropped 0 bases, with 8 bases sitting between them. In DNA form, the CDR3 reads TGCGCCAGCAGCTTTTTGACGGTGAACACTGAAGCTTTCTTT. Residues: CASSFLTVNTEAFF.

This clonotype appeared a few times. The chain couples TRBV12-3 or TRBV12-4 to TRBJ1-2, with TRBD1 matching over 9 bases. V shed 5 bases, J shed 4 bases, and the junction held 5 bases outside the gene matches. The CDR3 length is 14 residues. The CDR3, as DNA: TGTGCCAGCAGTCTGGACAGGGGTCGCTATGGCTACACCTTC. Its protein is CASSLDRGRYGYTF.

The rearrangement joins TRBV28 to TRBJ2-1; tentatively, D is TRBD2 (7 bases). The CDR3 runs 16 residues. Germline V gene data show CDR1 as MDHEN and CDR2 as SYDVKM. The V gene lost 5 bases and the J gene lost 7 bases, with 21 bases spanning the gap. CDR3 protein: CASSPPRGGGSNEQFF. CDR3 sequence (DNA): TGTGCCAGCAGTCCCCCCCGGGGCGGGGGCTCAAATGAGCAGTTCTTC.

This clonotype was seen a few times. CDR3: CSARATDGTDTQYF. In DNA, the CDR3 is TGCAGTGCCAGGGCCACGGACGGCACAGATACGCAGTATTTT. The gene calls are TRBV20-1 and TRBJ2-3; D is perhaps TRBD1 (5 bases). Germline CDR1 reads DFQATT; CDR2 reads SNEGSKA (reference sequence). The V and J ends lost 6 bases and 1 base respectively, with 14 bases between them. This CDR3 spans 14 amino acids.

CDR3 protein: CASSLQAGGVQPQHF. CDR3 coding DNA: TGTGCCAGCAGCTTACAGGCAGGGGGGGTTCAGCCCCAGCATTTT. The chain carries TRBV5-5 and TRBJ1-5, with TRBD1 identical over 7 bases. V was pared by 2 bases and J by 6 bases, with 8 bases of the junction left unmatched. This CDR3 contains 15 residues. CDR1 and CDR2 from the germline V gene are SGHKS and YYEKEE (reference sequence).

This clonotype was detected ten times or more. CDR3 sequence reads: CSARVRETQYF. Written as DNA, the CDR3 is TGCAGTGCTAGGGTCAGGGAGACCCAGTACTTC. This chain joins TRBV20-1 and TRBJ2-5, with D hard to call. The V end lost 3 bases, the J end lost 5 bases, and 7 bases lay between the germline ends. CDR1 DFQATT and CDR2 SNEGSKA come from the germline V gene (reference sequence). This CDR3 comprises 11 residues.

In regard to this clonotype: A read error is possible here, since a much larger clone lies one base away. This chain links TRBV9 with TRBJ1-4; 12 bases map to TRBD1. Per the germline V gene, CDR1 is SGDLS and CDR2 is YYNGEE. The V gene end was trimmed by 0 bases and the J gene end by 11 bases; junction bases not matched to a gene: 5. This CDR3 has 15 residues. CDR3 nucleotide sequence: TGTGCCAGCAGCGTAGCTGAGGGACAGGGGGCTAAACTGTTTTTT. Encoded protein: CASSVAEGQGAKLFF.

V is TRBV19 and J is TRBJ2-2, with D perhaps being TRBD1 or TRBD2 (5 bases each). Between the trimmed V and J ends, which lost 7 bases and 3 bases, there was a span of 15 bases. CDR3 length: 15 residues. The germline gives CDR1 LNHDA, CDR2 SQIVND (reference sequence). DNA of the CDR3: TGTGCCAGTACCTCTGGGGGTTTCTACACCGGGGAGCTGTTTTTT. It encodes CASTSGGFYTGELFF.

This clonotype has a count of ten or more. The J gene is TRBJ2-3, the V gene TRBV12-3 or TRBV12-4; TRBD1 matches 12 bases. The CDR3 totals 16 residues. Trimming cost V 2 bases and J 5 bases; bases outside gene matches: 5. The CDR3 nucleotides read TGTGCCAGCAGTTTATTAGGGACAGGGGGCGGAGATACGCAGTATTTT. Translated: CASSLLGTGGGDTQYF.

This clonotype occurred a few times. This chain connects TRBV2 to TRBJ2-2; D is possibly TRBD1 or TRBD2 (6 bases each). V lost 7 bases, J lost 6 bases, and 18 bases lay in between. Germline lookup yields CDR1 SNHLY and CDR2 FYNNEI. The CDR3 is made up of 15 amino acids. The CDR3 bases are TGTGCCAGCATTCCCTTAGGGGGGCTGGCCGGGGAGCTGTTTTTT. It codes for CASIPLGGLAGELFF. Full variable domain (remainder filled in from reference TRBV2 and TRBJ2-2): EPEVTQTPSHQVTQMGQEVILRCVPISNHLYFYWYRQILGQKVEFLVSFYNNEISEKSEIFDDQFSVERPDGSNFTLKIRSTKLEDSAMYFCASIPLGGLAGELFFGEGSRLTVL.

Here the CDR3 DNA reads TGTGCCAGCAGCTTAGGGGGGACAGGGCGTCTCGGCTACACCTTC. Translated, it gives CASSLGGTGRLGYTF. The chain combines TRBV7-9 with TRBJ1-2, with 9 bases lining up with TRBD1. This CDR3 is 15 amino acids long. V shed 1 base, J shed 8 bases, and the junction held 8 bases outside the gene matches. CDR1 is SEHNR, CDR2 FQNEAQ, per germline (reference sequence).

This clonotype was found many times. The rearrangement uses TRBV9 and TRBJ1-1; D is uncertain. Germline V gene data show CDR1 as SGDLS and CDR2 as YYNGEE. V dropped 2 bases and J dropped 1 base, with 9 bases sitting between them. The CDR3 is made up of 14 amino acids. Written as DNA, the CDR3 is TGTGCCAGCAGCGTGGCACATTCGAACACTGAAGCTTTCTTT. This gives the protein CASSVAHSNTEAFF.

The J gene is TRBJ2-2, the V gene TRBV6-1, with no clear D. Germline V gives CDR1 MNHNS, CDR2 SASEGT. V lost 7 bases and J lost 0, with 12 bases in between. The CDR3 covers 15 residues. For the CDR3, the DNA is TGTGCCAGCAACCGCCAGCACTCGAACACCGGGGAGCTGTTTTTT. It yields the protein CASNRQHSNTGELFF.

V usage is TRBV9 and J usage is TRBJ2-1; possible D gene TRBD2, 5 bases. CDR1 SGDLS and CDR2 YYNGEE come from the germline V gene. V lost 4 bases, J lost 0 bases, and 11 bases lay in between. This CDR3 has 15 residues. DNA for the CDR3: TGTGCCAGCAGCCTCGACGGACTCTCCTACAATGAGCAGTTCTTC. Amino acids: CASSLDGLSYNEQFF. Drawing the rest from reference TRBV9 and TRBJ2-1, the complete variable domain is DSGVTQTPKHLITATGQRVTLRCSPRSGDLSVYWYQQSLDQGLQFLIQYYNGEERAKGNILERFSAQQFPDLHSELNLSSLELGDSALYFCASSLDGLSYNEQFFGPGTRLTVL.

The chain employs TRBV5-4 and TRBJ1-6; D call uncertain. CDR3 length: 14 amino acids. Per germline, CDR1 SGHNT and CDR2 YYREEE (reference sequence). Between the trimmed V and J ends, which lost 0 bases and 8 bases, there was a span of 9 bases. CDR3 sequence (DNA): TGTGCCAGCAGCTTGGCCGGCGAGGATTCACCCCTCCACTTT. Protein: CASSLAGEDSPLHF.

The J gene is TRBJ1-3, the V gene TRBV7-9; D gene ambiguous. The CDR3 spans 16 residues. The germline gives CDR1 SEHNR, CDR2 FQNEAQ (reference sequence). Trimming took 2 bases from V and 4 from J, leaving 15 bases between them. CDR3 loop: CASSLPPLEMGNTIYF. CDR3 coding DNA: TGTGCCAGCAGCTTACCCCCCCTGGAGATGGGAAACACCATATATTTT.